This T cell receptor beta chain was identified during a study of spatial heterogeneity in lung cancer. Turning to the study itself: PBMC collected at follow-up were sequenced when available, a median of about two years after resection.

CDR1 SGHTA and CDR2 FQGTGA come from the germline V gene. Trimming left V 5 bases short and J 6 bases short, with 10 bases between. The CDR3 contains 13 residues. At least ten counts were recorded for this clonotype. Time point reported: blood at routine non-recurrence follow-up after resection. Whole RNA was taken from tumor, nontumor lung or frozen PBMC; it was then sequenced unsorted. TCRdb fed the 5' RACE reads into MiXCR, producing one record per CDR3 protein. The sample holds approximately 39,000 distinct CDR3 sequences, over 6.5% seen once. This chain connects TRBV7-3 to TRBJ2-2; D is unresolved. The sequence came from a male donor with early-stage non-small cell lung cancer. The sample was PBMCs, taken at follow-up. The CDR3 nucleotides read TGTGCCAGCAGCCCCCCCAGCGCCGGGGAGCTGTTTTTT. Translated: CASSPPSAGELFF.